This passage covers 29 T cell receptor beta chains from one sample sequenced in a study of T cells in Graves' hyperthyroidism and ophthalmopathy. The investigators amplified TCR beta CDR3 regions from RNA transcripts. The HTBI primer set served for first-round RT-PCR of the TCR CDR3. TCRdb processed the multiplex PCR reads anew with MiXCR; each CDR3 protein has one entry. The table shows 360,000 or so distinct CDR3 sequences, with roughly 20% occurring only once. Sequenced sample: blood. Every receptor here comes from a middle-aged woman with Graves' ophthalmopathy.

The genes are TRBV12-3 or TRBV12-4 and TRBJ1-5, with TRBD1 matching 9 bases. Germline trimming cut 6 bases from V and 2 bases from J; bases unmatched to any gene: 5. CDR3 length: 15 residues. The CDR3: CASRMTGGGNQPQHF. CDR3 DNA: TGTGCCAGCAGAATGACAGGGGGGGGCAATCAGCCCCAGCATTTT.

This clonotype was picked up many times. V and J are TRBV20-1 and TRBJ1-2, with 8 bases that match TRBD1. The length of the CDR3 is 11 residues. Germline CDR1 is DFQATT and CDR2 is SNEGSKA (reference sequence). With 4 bases clipped from V and 6 bases from J, the junction kept 1 base outside the gene matches. The CDR3 here is CSATGGNGYTF. The CDR3 region has the DNA TGCAGTGCTACAGGGGGCAATGGCTACACCTTC.

This clonotype was seen repeatedly, ten times or more. The chain combines TRBV12-3 or TRBV12-4 with TRBJ2-7; D perhaps matches TRBD2 (7 bases). This CDR3 is built from 16 residues. V was cut by 5 bases and J by 5 bases, with 22 bases left in between. DNA of the CDR3: TGTGCCAGCAGTCCGCACCTACGGGGGGCGCGGGACGAGCAGTACTTC. It is translated as CASSPHLRGARDEQYF.

This clonotype was picked up many times. The chain joins TRBV3-1 to TRBJ2-7; 8 bases align to TRBD1. V lost 1 base and J lost 2; bases outside the gene matches: 7. The germline CDR1 and CDR2 sequences are LGHDT and YNNKEL (reference sequence). The length of the CDR3 is 16 residues. CDR3 nucleotides: TGTGCCAGCAGCCAAGGTCCCTCGACAGGGGCCTACGAGCAGTACTTC. Translated: CASSQGPSTGAYEQYF.

This clonotype was seen ten or more times. This sequence joins TRBV6-2 or TRBV6-3 and TRBJ1-1; 9 bases line up with TRBD1. Germline values: CDR1 MNHEY, CDR2 SVGEGT. V was clipped by 6 bases and J by 5 bases; unmatched bases: 10. This CDR3 is 15 amino acids long. CDR3 DNA: TGTGCCAGCAGACCCGGGACAGGGTCATGGACTGAAGCTTTCTTT. Its protein is CASRPGTGSWTEAFF.

The sample holds many counts of this clonotype. The gene calls are TRBV7-2 and TRBJ2-7; D is undetermined. Trimming took off 5 bases at V and 3 bases at J, with 14 bases between the two ends. This CDR3 comprises 14 residues. Looked up from germline, CDR1 is SGHTA and CDR2 is FQGNSA. As DNA, the CDR3 is TGTGCCAGCAGCGAGTCGGACGATGTCTACGAGCAGTACTTC. Residues: CASSESDDVYEQYF.

As concerns this clonotype: A much larger clone lies a single base off, so this may be a read error. This chain connects TRBV4-1 to TRBJ2-5; D ambiguous. V shed 8 bases and J shed 5 bases, with 15 bases lying between them. The CDR3 has 13 residues. The germline gives CDR1 MGHRA, CDR2 YSYEKL. CDR3 DNA sequence: TGCGCCAGCGAAATCGGCCTCGCGGAGACCCAGTACTTC. This gives the protein CASEIGLAETQYF.

This clonotype was counted many times. V and J are TRBV11-2 and TRBJ1-2; D ambiguous. V was cut by 1 base and J by 4 bases, with 13 bases left in between. Looked up from germline, CDR1 is SGHAT and CDR2 is FQNNGV. CDR3 length equals 15 residues. Written as DNA, the CDR3 is TGTGCCAGCAGCTTAGTCATGACATCTCCCTATGGCTACACCTTC. Translating it yields CASSLVMTSPYGYTF. Full variable domain (missing parts from reference TRBV11-2 and TRBJ1-2): EAGVAQSPRYKIIEKRQSVAFWCNPISGHATLYWYQQILGQGPKLLIQFQNNGVVDDSQLPKDRFSAERLKGVDSTLKIQPAKLEDSAVYLCASSLVMTSPYGYTFGSGTRLTVV.

This clonotype was found many times. For the CDR3, the DNA is TGTGCCAGCAGCACACGCATGGGGGCACTCGCGAACACCGGGGAGCTGTTTTTT. It codes for CASSTRMGALANTGELFF. J is TRBJ2-2 and V is TRBV9, with a weak D call TRBD1 (6 bases). Germline V gene sequence: CDR1 SGDLS, CDR2 YYNGEE. The length of the CDR3 is 18 residues. The V end lost 4 bases, the J end lost 0 bases, and 19 bases lay between the germline ends.

As regards this clonotype: An end of the junction does not agree with germline; a read error may underlie this. This chain joins TRBV20-1 and TRBJ1-2, with a weak D call TRBD1 (5 bases). CDR1 and CDR2 (germline): DFQATT, SNEGSKA (reference sequence). The CDR3 has 13 residues. This CDR3 reads CSAKGREDYGYNF. The DNA of the CDR3 is TGCAGTGCGAAGGGCAGGGAGGACTATGGCTACAACTTC.

Many counts were recorded for this clonotype. This chain joins TRBV7-6 and TRBJ2-5, with 11 bases fitting TRBD2. Germline CDR1 SGHVS, CDR2 FNYEAQ. V was pared by 1 base and J by 0 bases, with 4 bases of the junction left unmatched. The CDR3 length is 17 residues. The DNA for the CDR3 is TGTGCCAGCAGCTTAGGACTAGCGGGATGGGACCAAGAGACCCAGTACTTC. This encodes CASSLGLAGWDQETQYF.

This clonotype appeared many times. V is TRBV7-2 and J is TRBJ2-2; TRBD1 matches at 7 bases. CDR1 and CDR2 (germline): SGHTA, FQGNSA. With 2 bases clipped from V and 1 base from J, the junction kept 10 bases outside the gene matches. The CDR3 length is 18 residues. The DNA for the CDR3 is TGTGCCAGCAGCTTATTTCCGTCCGGGACAGAGAACACCGGGGAGCTGTTTTTT. Translating gives CASSLFPSGTENTGELFF.

This clonotype was detected a few times. The chain combines TRBV6-5 with TRBJ2-7, with 7 bases aligning to TRBD2. Unmatched junction bases numbered 2, after V lost 0 bases and J lost 0 bases. This CDR3 contains 15 residues. Germline V gives CDR1 MNHEY, CDR2 SVGAGI. CDR3 sequence reads: CASSYSGDYSYEQYF. The CDR3 DNA sequence: TGTGCCAGCAGTTACTCCGGGGACTACTCCTACGAGCAGTACTTC.

This clonotype was counted at least ten times. In nucleotides, the CDR3 is TGTGCCAGCAGTTATCGGACAGGACCGTACGAGCAGTACTTC. Its translation: CASSYRTGPYEQYF. The chain links TRBV6-5 to TRBJ2-7, with TRBD1 matching 7 bases. CDR1 and CDR2 (germline): MNHEY, SVGAGI. This CDR3 contains 14 residues. With 3 bases clipped from V and 4 bases from J, the junction kept 6 bases outside the gene matches.

Many counts were recorded for this clonotype. The J gene is TRBJ1-1, the V gene TRBV29-1; D gene ambiguous. The CDR3 is 13 residues long. CDR1 and CDR2 from the germline V gene are SQVTM and ANQGSEA. V lost 6 bases, J lost 3 bases, and 14 bases lay in between. CDR3 DNA sequence: TGCAGCGTCGAGACATCCCTGGACACTGAAGCTTTCTTT. It specifies CSVETSLDTEAFF.

This clonotype came up many times. CDR3 in amino acids: CASRLLTFDTLAQETQYF. DNA for the CDR3: TGTGCCAGCAGGCTCCTTACATTTGACACACTAGCCCAAGAGACCCAGTACTTC. The J gene is TRBJ2-5, the V gene TRBV12-3 or TRBV12-4, with D maybe TRBD2 (6 bases). The ends were cut back, 6 bases at V and 1 base at J, with 24 bases in the middle. The CDR3 has 18 residues.

The rearrangement links TRBV16 to TRBJ2-7, with D unclear. CDR1 and CDR2 (germline): KGHSY, FQNENV. The CDR3 sequence is 12 residues long. Trimming shortened V by 3 bases and J by 3 bases, and 6 bases separated the two germline ends. DNA of the CDR3: TGTGCCAGCAGCCATGATAGCTACGAGCAGTACTTC. Residues: CASSHDSYEQYF.

This clonotype was recorded many times. This sequence joins TRBV7-2 and TRBJ2-7, with D uncertain. V lost 5 bases and J 4 bases, leaving 18 bases between the germline ends. This CDR3 spans 15 amino acids. The germline gives CDR1 SGHTA, CDR2 FQGNSA. The CDR3 region is CASSSDGKTFYEQYF. For the CDR3, the DNA is TGTGCCAGCAGCAGTGACGGAAAAACCTTTTACGAGCAGTACTTC.

The sample holds many counts of this clonotype. The V gene is TRBV11-1, the J gene TRBJ1-2; 7 bases fit TRBD1. In germline, CDR1 is SGHAT, CDR2 FQDESV (reference sequence). V lost 0 bases to trimming and J lost 2 bases; unmatched junction nucleotides: 12. This CDR3 contains 18 residues. The CDR3 spells CASSLADRTKYYNYGYTF. The DNA for the CDR3 is TGTGCCAGCAGCTTAGCGGACAGGACCAAATACTACAACTATGGCTACACCTTC.

This clonotype was observed many times. J is TRBJ1-1 and V is TRBV11-2; D remains ambiguous. V was trimmed by 6 bases and J by 6 bases, leaving 11 bases between them. Germline CDR1 SGHAT, CDR2 FQNNGV. The CDR3 totals 12 residues. The CDR3 DNA is TGTGCCAGCAGTCTTGCGGATGCTGAAGCTTTCTTT. It is translated as CASSLADAEAFF.

This chain links TRBV11-1 with TRBJ1-1; 9 bases agree with TRBD1. The length of the CDR3 is 14 residues. Germline V gene lookup returns CDR1 SGHAT and CDR2 FQDESV (reference sequence). After removal of 1 base from V and 6 bases from J, the junction contained 3 bases not matched to a gene. CDR3 DNA sequence: TGTGCCAGCAGCTTAGTGGGACAGGGCGCTGAAGCTTTCTTT. Encoded protein: CASSLVGQGAEAFF.

This clonotype showed up many times. A much larger clonotype is one base distant, so this may be a read error. No conserved phenylalanine or tryptophan is present at the end of the CDR3, so a read error is the likely explanation. This rearrangement joins TRBV15 to TRBJ2-7; D unclear. The CDR3 contains 14 residues. CDR1 and CDR2 (germline): LNHNV, YYDKDF (reference sequence). Trimming removed 1 base at V and 0 bases at J, with 7 bases between. CDR3 amino acids: CATSRVRHSYEQYS. As DNA, the CDR3 is TGTGCCACCAGCAGAGTCAGGCACTCCTACGAGCAGTACTCC.

This clonotype was recorded many times. The genes are TRBV12-5 and TRBJ2-5; 9 positions agree with TRBD2. V was clipped by 0 bases and J by 6 bases; unmatched bases: 17. The CDR3 runs to 19 residues. Germline V gene sequence: CDR1 LGHNT, CDR2 FRNRAP. The CDR3 nucleotides are TGTGCTAGTGGTTTGGTACTTCTTGGCGGGAGGGCCCAGGGGAAGACCCAGTACTTC. Translation: CASGLVLLGGRAQGKTQYF. Filled out from reference TRBV12-5 and TRBJ2-5, the complete variable domain reads DARVTQTPRHKVTEMGQEVTMRCQPILGHNTVFWYRQTMMQGLELLAYFRNRAPLDDSGMPKDRFSAEMPDATLATLKIQPSEPRDSAVYFCASGLVLLGGRAQGKTQYFGPGTRLLVL.

This clonotype showed up many times. This chain links TRBV28 with TRBJ1-5; D unclear. The V end was cut by 4 bases, the J end by 7 bases, with 20 bases between. The CDR3 extends over 16 amino acids. In germline, CDR1 is MDHEN, CDR2 SYDVKM. CDR3 sequence: CASSSDPKFMGQPQHF. The CDR3 region has the DNA TGTGCCAGCAGTTCGGATCCCAAATTTATGGGGCAGCCCCAGCATTTT. The variable domain in full, with the rest retrieved from reference TRBV28 and TRBJ1-5, is DVKVTQSSRYLVKRTGEKVFLECVQDMDHENMFWYRQDPGLGLRLIYFSYDVKMKEKGDIPEGYSVSREKKERFSLILESASTNQTSMYLCASSSDPKFMGQPQHFGDGTRLSIL.

Ten or more counts support this clonotype. V usage is TRBV27 and J usage is TRBJ1-1; 10 bases align to TRBD1. Germline trimming cut 2 bases from V and 3 bases from J; bases unmatched to any gene: 3. The CDR3 loop spans 15 amino acids. Germline CDR1 and CDR2: MNHEY and SMNVEV (reference sequence). Here the CDR3 reads CASSLIGTGDTEAFF. CDR3 bases: TGTGCCAGCAGTTTAATCGGGACAGGGGACACTGAAGCTTTCTTT.

This clonotype was observed at least ten times. CDR3 sequence reads: CSAHAGSQETQYF. The CDR3 coding sequence is TGCAGTGCCCACGCAGGGAGCCAAGAGACCCAGTACTTC. The V gene is TRBV20-1, the J gene TRBJ2-5, with D possibly being TRBD1 or TRBD2 (5 bases each). Looked up from germline, CDR1 is DFQATT and CDR2 is SNEGSKA (reference sequence). The CDR3 is 13 residues long. Trimming cost V 6 bases and J 1 base, with 12 bases left between them.

This clonotype was observed at least ten times. V usage is TRBV11-1 and J usage is TRBJ2-5, with a possible D match to TRBD1 (6 bases). Germline V lookup: CDR1 SGHAT, CDR2 FQDESV (reference sequence). The CDR3 has 15 amino acids. The V end was cut by 1 base, the J end by 1 base, with 10 bases between. CDR3 bases: TGTGCCAGCAGCTTAGTTGGGGGCACCCAAGAGACCCAGTACTTC. Amino acid sequence: CASSLVGGTQETQYF. The full variable domain, its missing parts supplied by reference TRBV11-1 and TRBJ2-5, is EAEVAQSPRYKITEKSQAVAFWCDPISGHATLYWYRQILGQGPELLVQFQDESVVDDSQLPKDRFSAERLKGVDSTLKIQPAELGDSAMYLCASSLVGGTQETQYFGPGTRLLVL.

The sample holds many counts of this clonotype. The chain employs TRBV19 and TRBJ1-5, with D unresolved. CDR1 and CDR2 (germline): LNHDA, SQIVND (reference sequence). Deletions cut 7 bases from V and 2 bases from J, with 12 bases between. The CDR3 is 14 amino acids. As DNA, the CDR3 is TGTGCCAGTACCCTGAGGGTGGGCAATCAGCCCCAGCATTTT. Its protein is CASTLRVGNQPQHF.

This clonotype was counted ten times or more. CDR3 bases: TGTGCCAGCAATCCTCTACGCGGGAGGATGGACCAAGAGACCCAGTACTTC. It translates to CASNPLRGRMDQETQYF. The V call is TRBV28, the J call TRBJ2-5; TRBD2 matches 8 bases. Trimming cost V 7 bases and J 0 bases; bases outside gene matches: 13. Germline assignment: CDR1 MDHEN and CDR2 SYDVKM. This CDR3 is 17 amino acids long.